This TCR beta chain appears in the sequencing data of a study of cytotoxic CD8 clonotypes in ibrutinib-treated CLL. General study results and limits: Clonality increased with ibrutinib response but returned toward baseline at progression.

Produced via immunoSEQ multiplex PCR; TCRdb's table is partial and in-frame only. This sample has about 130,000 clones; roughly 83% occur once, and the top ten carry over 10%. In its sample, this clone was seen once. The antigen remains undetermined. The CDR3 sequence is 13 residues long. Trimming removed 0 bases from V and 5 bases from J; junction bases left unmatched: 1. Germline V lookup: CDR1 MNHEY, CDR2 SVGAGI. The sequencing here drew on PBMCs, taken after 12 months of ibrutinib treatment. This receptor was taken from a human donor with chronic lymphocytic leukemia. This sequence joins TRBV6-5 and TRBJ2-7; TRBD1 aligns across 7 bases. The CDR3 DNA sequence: TGTGCCAGCAGTTACTCGAGGGGGCACGAGCAGTACTTC. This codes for CASSYSRGHEQYF.